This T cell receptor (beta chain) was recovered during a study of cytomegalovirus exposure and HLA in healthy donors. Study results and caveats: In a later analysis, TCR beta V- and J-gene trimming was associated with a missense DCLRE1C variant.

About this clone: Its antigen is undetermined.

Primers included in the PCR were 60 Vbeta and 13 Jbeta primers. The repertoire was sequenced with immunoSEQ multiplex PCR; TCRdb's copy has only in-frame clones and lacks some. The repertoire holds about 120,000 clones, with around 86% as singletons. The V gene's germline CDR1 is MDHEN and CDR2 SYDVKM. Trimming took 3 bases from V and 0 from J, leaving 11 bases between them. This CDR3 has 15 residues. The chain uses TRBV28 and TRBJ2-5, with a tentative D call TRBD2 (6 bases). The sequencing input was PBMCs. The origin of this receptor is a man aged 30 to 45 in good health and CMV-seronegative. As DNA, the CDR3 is TGTGCCAGCAGTTTTAGCGGACGGTACCAAGAGACCCAGTACTTC. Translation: CASSFSGRYQETQYF.